This entry is about one T cell receptor beta chain. This specimen comes from a study of shared clonotypes between healthy human individuals. Deep was the level used in running the assay. Repertoires were generated with immunoSEQ multiplex PCR, while TCRdb's copy carries only in-frame clones and drops some. The data hold 100,000 or so clones, with about 70% observed a single time. V was trimmed by 2 bases and J by 4 bases, leaving 13 bases between them. In germline, CDR1 is SGHDT, CDR2 YYEEEE. The length of the CDR3 is 15 residues. Every donor was a Caucasian adult from Nashville, Tennessee. This TCR derives from a woman aged 25 to 39 in good health. The specimen was memory CD8+ T cells sorted from blood. The sample's subset: CD45RO+ cells pooled with CCR7-negative TemRA cells. This chain joins TRBV5-6 and TRBJ1-5; tentatively, D is TRBD1 (6 bases). CDR3 in amino acids: CASSFYGQKNQPQHF. The CDR3 DNA is TGTGCCAGCAGCTTTTACGGACAGAAGAATCAGCCCCAGCATTTT.